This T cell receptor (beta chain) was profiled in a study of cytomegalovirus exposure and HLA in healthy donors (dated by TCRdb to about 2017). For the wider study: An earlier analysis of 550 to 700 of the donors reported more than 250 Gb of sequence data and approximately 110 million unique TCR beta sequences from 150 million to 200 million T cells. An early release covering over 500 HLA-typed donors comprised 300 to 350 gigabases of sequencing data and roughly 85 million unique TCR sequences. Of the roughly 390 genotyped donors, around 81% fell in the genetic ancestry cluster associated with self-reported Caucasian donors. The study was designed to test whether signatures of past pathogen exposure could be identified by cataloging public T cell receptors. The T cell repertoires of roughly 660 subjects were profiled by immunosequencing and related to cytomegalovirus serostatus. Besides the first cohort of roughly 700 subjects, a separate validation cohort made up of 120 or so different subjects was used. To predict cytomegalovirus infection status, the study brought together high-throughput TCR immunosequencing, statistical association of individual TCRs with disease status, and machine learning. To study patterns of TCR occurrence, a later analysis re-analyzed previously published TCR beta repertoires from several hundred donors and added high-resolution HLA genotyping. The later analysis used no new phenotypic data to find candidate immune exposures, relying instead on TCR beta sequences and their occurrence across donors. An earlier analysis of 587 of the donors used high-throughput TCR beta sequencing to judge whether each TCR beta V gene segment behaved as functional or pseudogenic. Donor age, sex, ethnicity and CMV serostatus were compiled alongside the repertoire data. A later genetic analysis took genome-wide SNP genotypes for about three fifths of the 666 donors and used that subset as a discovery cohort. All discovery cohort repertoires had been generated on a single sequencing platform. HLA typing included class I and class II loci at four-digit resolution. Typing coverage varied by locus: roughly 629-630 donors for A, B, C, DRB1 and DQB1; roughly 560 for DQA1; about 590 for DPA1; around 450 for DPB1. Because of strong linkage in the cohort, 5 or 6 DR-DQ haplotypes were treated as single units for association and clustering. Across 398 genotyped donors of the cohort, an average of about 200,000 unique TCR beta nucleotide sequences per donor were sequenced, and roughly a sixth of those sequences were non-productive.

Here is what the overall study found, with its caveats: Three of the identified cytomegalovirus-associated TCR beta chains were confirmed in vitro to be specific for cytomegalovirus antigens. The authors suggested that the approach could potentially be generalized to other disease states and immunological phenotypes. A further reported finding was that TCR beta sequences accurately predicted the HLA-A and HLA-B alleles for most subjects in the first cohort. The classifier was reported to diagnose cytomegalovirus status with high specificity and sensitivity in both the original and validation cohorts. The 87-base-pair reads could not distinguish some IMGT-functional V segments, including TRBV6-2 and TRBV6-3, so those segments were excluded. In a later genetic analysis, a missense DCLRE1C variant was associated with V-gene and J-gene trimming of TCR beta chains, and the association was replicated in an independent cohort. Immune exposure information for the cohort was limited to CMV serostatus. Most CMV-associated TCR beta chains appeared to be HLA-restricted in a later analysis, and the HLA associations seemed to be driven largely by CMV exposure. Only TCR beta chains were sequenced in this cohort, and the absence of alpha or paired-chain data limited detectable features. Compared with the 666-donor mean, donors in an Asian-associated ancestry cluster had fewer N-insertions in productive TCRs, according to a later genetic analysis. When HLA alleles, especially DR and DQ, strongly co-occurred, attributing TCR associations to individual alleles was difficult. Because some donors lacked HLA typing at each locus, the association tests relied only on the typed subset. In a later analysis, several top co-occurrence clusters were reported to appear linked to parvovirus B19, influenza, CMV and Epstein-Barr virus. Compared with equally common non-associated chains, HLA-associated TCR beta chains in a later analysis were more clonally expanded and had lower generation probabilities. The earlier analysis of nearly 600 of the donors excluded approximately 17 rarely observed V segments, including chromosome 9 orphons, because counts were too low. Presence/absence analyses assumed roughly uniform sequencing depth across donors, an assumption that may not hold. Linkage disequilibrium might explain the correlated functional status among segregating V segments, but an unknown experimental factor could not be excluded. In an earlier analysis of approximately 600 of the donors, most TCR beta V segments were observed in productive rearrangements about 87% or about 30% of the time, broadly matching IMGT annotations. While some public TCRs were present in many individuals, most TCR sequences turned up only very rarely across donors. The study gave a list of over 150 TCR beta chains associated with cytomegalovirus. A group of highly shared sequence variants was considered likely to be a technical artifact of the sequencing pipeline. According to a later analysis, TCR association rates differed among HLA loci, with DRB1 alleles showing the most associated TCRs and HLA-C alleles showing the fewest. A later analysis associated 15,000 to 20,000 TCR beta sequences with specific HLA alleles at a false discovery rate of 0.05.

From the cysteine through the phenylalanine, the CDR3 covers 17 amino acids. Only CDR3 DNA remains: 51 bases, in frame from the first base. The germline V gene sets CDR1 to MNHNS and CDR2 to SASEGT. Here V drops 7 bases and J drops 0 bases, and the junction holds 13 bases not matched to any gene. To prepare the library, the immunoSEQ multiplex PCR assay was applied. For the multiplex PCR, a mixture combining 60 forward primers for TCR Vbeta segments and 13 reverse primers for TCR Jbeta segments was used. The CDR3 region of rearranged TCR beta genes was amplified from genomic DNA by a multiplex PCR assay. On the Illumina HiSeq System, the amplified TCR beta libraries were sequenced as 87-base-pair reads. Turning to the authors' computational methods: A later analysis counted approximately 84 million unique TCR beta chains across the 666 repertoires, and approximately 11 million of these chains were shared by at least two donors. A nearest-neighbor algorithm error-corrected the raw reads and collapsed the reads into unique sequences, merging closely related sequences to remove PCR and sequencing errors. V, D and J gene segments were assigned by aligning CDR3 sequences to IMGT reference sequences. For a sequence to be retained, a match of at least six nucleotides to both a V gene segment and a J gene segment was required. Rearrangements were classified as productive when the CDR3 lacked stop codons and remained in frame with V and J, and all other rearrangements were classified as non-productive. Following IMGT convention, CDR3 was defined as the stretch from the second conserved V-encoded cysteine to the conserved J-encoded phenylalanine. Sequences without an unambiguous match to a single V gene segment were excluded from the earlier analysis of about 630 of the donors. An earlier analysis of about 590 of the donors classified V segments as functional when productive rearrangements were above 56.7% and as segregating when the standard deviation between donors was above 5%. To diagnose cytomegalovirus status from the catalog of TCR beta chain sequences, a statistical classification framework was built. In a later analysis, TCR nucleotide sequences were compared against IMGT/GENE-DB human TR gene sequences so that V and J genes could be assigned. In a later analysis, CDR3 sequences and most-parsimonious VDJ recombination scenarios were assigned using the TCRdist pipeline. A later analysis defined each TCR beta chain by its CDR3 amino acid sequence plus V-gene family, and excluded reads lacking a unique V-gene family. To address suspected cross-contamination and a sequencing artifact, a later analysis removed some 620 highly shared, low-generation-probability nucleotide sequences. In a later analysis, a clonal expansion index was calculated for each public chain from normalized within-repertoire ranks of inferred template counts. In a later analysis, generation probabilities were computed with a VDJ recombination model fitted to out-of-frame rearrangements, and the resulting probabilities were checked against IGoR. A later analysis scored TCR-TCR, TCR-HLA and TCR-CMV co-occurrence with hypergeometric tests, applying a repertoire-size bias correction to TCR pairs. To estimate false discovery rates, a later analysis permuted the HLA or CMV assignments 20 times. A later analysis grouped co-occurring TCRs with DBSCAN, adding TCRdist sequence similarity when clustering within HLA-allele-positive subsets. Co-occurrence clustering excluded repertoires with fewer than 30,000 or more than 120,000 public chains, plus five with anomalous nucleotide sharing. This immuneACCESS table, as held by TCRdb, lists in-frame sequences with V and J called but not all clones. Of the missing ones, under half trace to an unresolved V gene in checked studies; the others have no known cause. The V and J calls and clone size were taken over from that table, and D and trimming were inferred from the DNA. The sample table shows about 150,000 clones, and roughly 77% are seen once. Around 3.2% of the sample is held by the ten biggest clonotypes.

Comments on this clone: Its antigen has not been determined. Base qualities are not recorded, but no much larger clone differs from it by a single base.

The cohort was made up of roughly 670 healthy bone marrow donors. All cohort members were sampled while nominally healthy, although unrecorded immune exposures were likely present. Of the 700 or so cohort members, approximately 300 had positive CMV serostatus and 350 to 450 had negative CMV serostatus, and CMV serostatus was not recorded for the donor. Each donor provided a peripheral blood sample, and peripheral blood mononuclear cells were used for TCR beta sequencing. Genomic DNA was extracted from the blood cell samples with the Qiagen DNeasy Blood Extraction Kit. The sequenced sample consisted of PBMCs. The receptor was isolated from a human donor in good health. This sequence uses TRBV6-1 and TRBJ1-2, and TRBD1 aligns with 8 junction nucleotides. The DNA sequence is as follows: TGTGCCAGCATTGACAGGGGCAGCGGAGCCGCTAACTATGGCTACACCTTC. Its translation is CASIDRGSGAANYGYTF.